This T cell receptor beta chain came from a study of T cells in Graves' hyperthyroidism and ophthalmopathy. This CDR3 comprises 14 residues. V dropped 1 base and J dropped 2 bases, with 11 bases sitting between them. Germline CDR1 reads DFQATT; CDR2 reads SNEGSKA (reference sequence). This clonotype was detected many times. The TCR beta CDR3 regions underwent amplification using RNA transcripts as the source. Researchers ran a first-round RT-PCR on the TCR CDR3 using the HTBI primer set. Using its own MiXCR run on the multiplex PCR reads, TCRdb lists one record per CDR3 protein. The table shows approximately 430,000 distinct CDR3 sequences, with 15% to 18% occurring only once.

The sequenced sample was blood. The gene calls are TRBV20-1 and TRBJ2-5; D not certain. The source is a woman aged 18-29 years with Graves' hyperthyroidism. CDR3 sequence (DNA): TGCAGTGCTAGAGCTGGCACAGCTCAAGAGACCCAGTACTTC. This gives the protein CSARAGTAQETQYF.